These 8 T cell receptor beta chains were sequenced from one sample in a study of OX40 agonist ivuxolimab in advanced cancers. Some clones are missing from TCRdb's copy, which holds only in-frame ones; the method was immunoSEQ multiplex PCR. The data contain around 56,000 clones, approximately 86% of them singletons. The source was CD4+ or CD8+ T cells sorted from blood, collected in a trial of the OX40 agonist ivuxolimab. The receptors originated from an adult with an advanced solid tumor such as melanoma, head and neck, liver or kidney cancer.

This clone was counted a few times. The J gene is TRBJ2-6, the V gene TRBV18; D is unresolved. The CDR3 has 19 residues. V was trimmed by 0 bases and J by 0 bases, leaving 15 bases between them. CDR1 is KGHSH, CDR2 LQKENI, per germline. The CDR3 protein is CASSPPVWAPGSGANVLTF. CDR3 DNA: TGTGCCAGCTCACCACCGGTATGGGCCCCCGGCTCTGGGGCCAACGTCCTGACTTTC. The entire variable domain, with the rest obtained from reference TRBV18 and TRBJ2-6, is as follows: NAGVMQNPRHLVRRRGQEARLRCSPMKGHSHVYWYRQLPEEGLKFMVYLQKENIIDESGMPKERFSAEFPKEGPSILRIQQVVRGDSAAYFCASSPPVWAPGSGANVLTFGAGSRLTVL.

This rearrangement joins TRBV5-6 to TRBJ1-4; D not resolved. V lost 2 bases and J 10 bases, leaving 12 bases between the germline ends. CDR3 length: 13 residues. Germline CDR1 SGHDT, CDR2 YYEEEE. CDR3 bases: TGTGCCAGCAGCTTAGGAGCGGTGGGAAAACTGTTTTTT. Protein: CASSLGAVGKLFF.

V gene TRBV7-2 combines with J gene TRBJ2-3; 8 bases align to TRBD1. V shed 3 bases and J 5 bases; nucleotides not matched to a gene: 4. Per germline, CDR1 SGHTA and CDR2 FQGNSA. This CDR3 has 14 residues. CDR3 sequence (DNA): TGTGCCAGCAGCTTCGGACAGGGTAGAGATACGCAGTATTTT. This translates into CASSFGQGRDTQYF.

The rearrangement links TRBV5-1 to TRBJ1-1, with D hard to call. The germline gives CDR1 SGHRS, CDR2 YFSETQ. Trimming left V 0 bases short and J 1 base short, with 7 bases between. This CDR3 comprises 14 residues. Written as DNA, the CDR3 is TGCGCCAGCAGCTTGGACGCGAGGAACACTGAAGCTTTCTTT. The encoded protein is CASSLDARNTEAFF.

The rearrangement uses TRBV18 and TRBJ2-7; D is undetermined. Germline-derived CDR1 and CDR2 are KGHSH and LQKENI. Trimming left V 0 bases short and J 6 bases short, with 15 bases between. CDR3 length: 15 amino acids. CDR3 in amino acids: CASSPPSYPRLEQYF. CDR3 sequence (DNA): TGTGCCAGCTCACCACCGAGCTACCCCCGGCTCGAGCAGTACTTC.

The rearrangement joins TRBV7-2 to TRBJ2-5; unclear D gene. V dropped 2 bases and J dropped 5 bases, with 9 bases sitting between them. The V gene's germline CDR1 is SGHTA and CDR2 FQGNSA. The CDR3 totals 13 residues. The CDR3, as DNA: TGTGCCAGCAGCTTAAAAATGGGGGAGACCCAGTACTTC. It encodes CASSLKMGETQYF.

For the CDR3, the DNA is TGTGCCATCAGGATAGACGGGGGAAGCTACGAGCAGTACTTC. Translation: CAIRIDGGSYEQYF. The V call is TRBV10-3, the J call TRBJ2-7; a possible D gene is TRBD2 (6 bases). Trimming removed 6 bases at V and 3 bases at J, with 15 bases between. The CDR3 runs to 14 residues. Germline loops: CDR1 ENHRY, CDR2 SYGVKD.

The chain carries TRBV5-1 and TRBJ2-7; weak D call: TRBD1 (6 bases). CDR3 size: 13 residues. Trimming took off 3 bases at V and 5 bases at J, with 12 bases between the two ends. CDR1 and CDR2 (germline): SGHRS, YFSETQ. The CDR3 region is CASSYQGSHEQYF. The CDR3 DNA is TGCGCCAGCAGCTACCAGGGGTCCCACGAGCAGTACTTC.